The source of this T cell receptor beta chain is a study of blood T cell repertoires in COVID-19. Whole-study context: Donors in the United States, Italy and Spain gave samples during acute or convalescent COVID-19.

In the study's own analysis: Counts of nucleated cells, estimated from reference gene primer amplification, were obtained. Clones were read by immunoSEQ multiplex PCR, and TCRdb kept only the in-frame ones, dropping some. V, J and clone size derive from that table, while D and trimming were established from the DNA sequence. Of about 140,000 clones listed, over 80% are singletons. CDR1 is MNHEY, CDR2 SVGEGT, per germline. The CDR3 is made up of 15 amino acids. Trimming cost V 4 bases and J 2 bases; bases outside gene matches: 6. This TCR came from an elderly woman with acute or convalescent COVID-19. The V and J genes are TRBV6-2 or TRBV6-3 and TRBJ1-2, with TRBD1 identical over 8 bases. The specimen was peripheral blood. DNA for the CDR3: TGTGCCAGCAGTTCATGGACAGGGACCAACTATGGCTACACCTTC. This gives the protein CASSSWTGTNYGYTF.